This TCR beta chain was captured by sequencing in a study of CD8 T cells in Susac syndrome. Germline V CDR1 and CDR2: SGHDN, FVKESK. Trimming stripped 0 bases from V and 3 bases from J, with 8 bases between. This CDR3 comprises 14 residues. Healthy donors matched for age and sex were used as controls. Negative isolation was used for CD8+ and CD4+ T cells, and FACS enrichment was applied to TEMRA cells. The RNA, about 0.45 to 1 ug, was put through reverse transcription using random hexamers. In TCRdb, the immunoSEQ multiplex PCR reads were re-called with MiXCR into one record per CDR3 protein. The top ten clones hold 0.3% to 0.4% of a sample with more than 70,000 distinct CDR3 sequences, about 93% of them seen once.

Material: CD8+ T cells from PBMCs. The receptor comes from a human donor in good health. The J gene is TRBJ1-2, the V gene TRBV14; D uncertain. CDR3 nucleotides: TGTGCCAGCAGCCAAGACTGGTCGTACTATGGCTACACCTTC. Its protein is CASSQDWSYYGYTF.